Listed below are T cell receptor beta chains from one sample, sequenced in a study of shared clonotypes between healthy human individuals. The table came from immunoSEQ multiplex PCR; TCRdb's copy has only in-frame clones and leaves some out. This sample has around 1,000,000 clones; approximately 75% occur once, and the top ten carry about 0.94%. The sequencing input was memory CD4+ T cells from PBMCs. Receptors were obtained from a man aged 18 to 30 in good health. Some clones in this sample may be carry-over from other donors' samples. CDR3s include the opening cysteine and the closing phenylalanine or tryptophan.

v_call cdr3_length cdr3_aa
TRBV5-1 12 CASSGPSYEQYF
TRBV7-2 13 CASSLDVGYEQYF
TRBV25-1 14 CASSEFGQAYGYTF
TRBV7-7 12 CASSLSGETQYF
TRBV6-5 14 CASRYQGGTGELFF
TRBV29-1 15 CSVEADRSKNTEAFF
TRBV15 15 CATGVGNIGNQPQHF
TRBV7-3 13 CASSFETAGAQYF
TRBV7-9 17 CASASGTGSNSNQPQHF
TRBV29-1 13 CSVKGEYDSPLHF
TRBV7-3 18 CASRGSAGLLGPQETQYF
TRBV7-9 14 CASSSRGTDTEAFF
TRBV28 19 CASSWGQSGLMHDSYEQYF
TRBV5-1 13 CASSSQGADEQFF
TRBV18 16 CASSPNALANTGELFF
TRBV5-6 9 CASPGEQYF
TRBV5-5 15 CASSWGLLLPSEQYF
TRBV15 15 CATSRDLKGGTEAFF
TRBV30 12 CAWSPLRGEAFF
TRBV9 18 CASSFRTPAGRGANVLTF
TRBV20-1 11 CSARWGETQYF
TRBV28 12 CASSQSAYEQYF
TRBV11-2 12 CASSVGWHEQFF
TRBV18 14 CASFGQGATGELFF
TRBV4-3 17 CASSRGTGVRAAGELFF
TRBV2 11 CASSSQETQYF
TRBV19 15 CASRSVRSGANVLTF
TRBV19 14 CASTPSGAYNEQFF
TRBV30 14 CAWSVQRGNQPQHF
TRBV29-1 13 CSVPGLSQETQYF
TRBV28 13 CASSLRRNYGYTF
TRBV7-2 14 CASSLRDRGYEQYF
TRBV28 15 CASSRRQGVKNIQYF
TRBV7-9 14 CASSLYREGGELFF
TRBV2 14 CASSEIGGAGELFF
TRBV5-1 19 CASSKQKGSTVPGANVLTF
TRBV10-3 9 CAKSETQYF
TRBV21-1 14 CASSIASREREQYF
TRBV7-2 13 CASSLDRSETQYF
TRBV28 14 CASSLFPDPTEAFF
TRBV25-1 13 CASSERQVDGYTF
TRBV7-6 14 CASSGGGMVYEQYF
TRBV4-2 15 CASSQDSWTGAEQYF
TRBV6-1 15 CASSGSVTSTDTQYF
TRBV7-8 16 CASSPERAGRIEKLLF
TRBV6-5 9 CASSYEQYF
TRBV11-1 14 CASSLAIGRSEQYF
TRBV9 18 CASSVGPYSLEVGNTIYF
TRBV18 15 CASPQTGTGGTGYTF
TRBV5-4 14 CASSPRRGDETQYF
TRBV19 12 CASSIAGNKQYF
TRBV28 15 CASSTVGRNGNTIYF
TRBV27 13 CASSLEGPQPQHF